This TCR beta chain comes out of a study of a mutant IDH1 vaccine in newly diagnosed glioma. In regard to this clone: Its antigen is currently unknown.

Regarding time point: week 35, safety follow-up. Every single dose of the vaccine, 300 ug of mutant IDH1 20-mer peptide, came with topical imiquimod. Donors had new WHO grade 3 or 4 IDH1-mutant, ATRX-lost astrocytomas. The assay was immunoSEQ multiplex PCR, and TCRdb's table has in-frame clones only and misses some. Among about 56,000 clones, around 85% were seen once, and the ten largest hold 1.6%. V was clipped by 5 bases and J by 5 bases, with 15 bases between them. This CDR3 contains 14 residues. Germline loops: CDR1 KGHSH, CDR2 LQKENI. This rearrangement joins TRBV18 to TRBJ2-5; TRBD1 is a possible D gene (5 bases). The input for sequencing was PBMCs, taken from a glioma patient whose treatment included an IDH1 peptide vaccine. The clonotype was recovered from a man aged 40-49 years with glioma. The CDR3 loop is CASSSAIQAETQYF. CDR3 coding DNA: TGTGCCAGCTCATCCGCCATACAGGCGGAGACCCAGTACTTC.